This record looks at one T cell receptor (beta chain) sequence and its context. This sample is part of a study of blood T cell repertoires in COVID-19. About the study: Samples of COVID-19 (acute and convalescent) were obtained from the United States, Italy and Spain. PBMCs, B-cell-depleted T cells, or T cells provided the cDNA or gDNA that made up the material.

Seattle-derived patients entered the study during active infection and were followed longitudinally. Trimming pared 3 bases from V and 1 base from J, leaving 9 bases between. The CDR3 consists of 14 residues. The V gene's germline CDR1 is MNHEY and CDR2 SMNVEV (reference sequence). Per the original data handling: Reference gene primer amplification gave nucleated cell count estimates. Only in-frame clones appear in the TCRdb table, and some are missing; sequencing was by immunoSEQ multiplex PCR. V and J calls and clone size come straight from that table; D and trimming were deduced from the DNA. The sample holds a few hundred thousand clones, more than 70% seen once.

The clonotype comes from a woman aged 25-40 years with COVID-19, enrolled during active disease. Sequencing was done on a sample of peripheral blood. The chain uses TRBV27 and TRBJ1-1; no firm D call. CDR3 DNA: TGTGCCAGCAGTTTTCTGGAGGCGAACACTGAAGCTTTCTTT. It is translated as CASSFLEANTEAFF.